The present entry profiles one T cell receptor (beta chain) with its context. The data were taken from a study of cytomegalovirus exposure and HLA in healthy donors. The CDR3 totals 16 residues. Germline V gene lookup returns CDR1 PRHDT and CDR2 FYEKMQ (reference sequence). J lost 9 bases, V lost 0 bases, and 5 bases had no gene match. Here immunoSEQ multiplex PCR was the method, and the copy in TCRdb shows in-frame clones only, minus some. The table records about 84,000 clones, under 95% of them present only once. This rearrangement joins TRBV13 to TRBJ1-6, with TRBD1 identical over 10 bases. This receptor was taken from a man aged 30-40 years in good health and CMV-seronegative. Sequences were obtained from PBMCs. CDR3: CASSLGRRTGGSPLHF. The CDR3 DNA is TGTGCCAGCAGCTTAGGCCGCAGGACAGGGGGTTCACCCCTCCACTTT.